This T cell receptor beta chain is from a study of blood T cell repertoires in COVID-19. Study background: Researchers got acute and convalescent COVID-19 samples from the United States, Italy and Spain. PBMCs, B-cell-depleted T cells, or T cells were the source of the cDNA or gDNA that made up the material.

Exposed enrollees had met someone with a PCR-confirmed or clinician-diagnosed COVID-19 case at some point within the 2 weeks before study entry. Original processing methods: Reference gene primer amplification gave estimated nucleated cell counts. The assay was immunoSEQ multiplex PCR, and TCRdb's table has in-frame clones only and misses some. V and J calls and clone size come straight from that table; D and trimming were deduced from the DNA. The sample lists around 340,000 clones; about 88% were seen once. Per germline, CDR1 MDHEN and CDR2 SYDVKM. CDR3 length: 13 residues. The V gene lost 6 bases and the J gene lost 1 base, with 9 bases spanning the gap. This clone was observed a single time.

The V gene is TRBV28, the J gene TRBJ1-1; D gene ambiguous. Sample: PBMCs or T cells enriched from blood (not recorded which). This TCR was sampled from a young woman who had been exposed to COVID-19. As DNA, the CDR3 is TGTGCCAGCAGACAAACAGCGAACACTGAAGCTTTCTTT. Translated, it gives CASRQTANTEAFF.